This TCR beta chain was sequenced in a study of T cells in Graves' hyperthyroidism and ophthalmopathy. General study results and limits: Most expanded thyroid clonotypes above 0.001 also appeared in blood. It was a median roughly six months before onset that the model predicted ophthalmopathy.

Among the patients, aged 18 to 65, hyperthyroidism was newly diagnosed and had lasted under 2 months. Reasons for excluding patients were uncontrolled infection, other autoimmune disease, pregnancy or lactation. This clonotype was recorded many times. Its specificity is not known. Researchers took RNA transcripts and amplified the TCR beta CDR3 regions from them. Initially, a first-round RT-PCR of the TCR CDR3 employed the HTBI primer set. TCRdb redid the calling of the multiplex PCR reads with MiXCR, one entry per CDR3 protein. Among around 480,000 distinct CDR3 sequences, 13% to 15% were seen once, and the ten largest hold 15% to 20%. Trimming removed 0 bases from V and 6 bases from J; junction bases left unmatched: 8. Germline lookup yields CDR1 ENHRY and CDR2 SYGVKD. The CDR3 totals 16 residues.

The V gene is TRBV10-3, the J gene TRBJ1-2; 9 nucleotides align to TRBD1. Sequenced material: blood. This receptor was obtained from a woman younger than 30 with Graves' hyperthyroidism. In DNA form, the CDR3 reads TGTGCCATCAGTGAGTCGCTTACAGGGGGCGTACATGGCTACACCTTC. Encoded protein: CAISESLTGGVHGYTF.